This passage covers 31 T cell receptor beta chains from one sample sequenced in a study of vaccination effects on CD4 cells after COVID-19. TCRdb's table, derived via immunoSEQ multiplex PCR, lists solely in-frame clones and lacks some. The sample carries 15,000 or so clones, roughly 76% recorded once. No antigen has been identified for these receptors. Under the ViraFEST assay, PBMC were stimulated with viral peptide pools so that antigen-specific CD4+ T cells expanded. Sequencing was performed afterwards. Following an approximately ten-day culture, CD4+ T cells were purified. Of the BNT162b2 and mRNA-1273 vaccines, participants received two doses of one or the other. The specimen was CD4+ T cells from PBMCs cultured with HCoV-NL63 spike peptides, collected after COVID-19 vaccination. These receptors were collected from a human donor who received a COVID-19 vaccine.

V usage is TRBV2 and J usage is TRBJ2-2, with D perhaps TRBD2 (6 bases). This CDR3 is 15 amino acids long. The V and J ends lost 6 bases and 2 bases respectively, with 13 bases between them. CDR1 SNHLY and CDR2 FYNNEI come from the germline V gene. Here the CDR3 reads CASSAGTFNTGELFF. CDR3 coding DNA: TGTGCCAGCAGCGCCGGGACTTTCAACACCGGGGAGCTGTTTTTT.

The V call is TRBV11-2, the J call TRBJ2-5; 11 bases map to TRBD2. V lost 6 bases, J lost 4 bases, and 7 bases stayed unmatched. The V gene's germline CDR1 is SGHAT and CDR2 FQNNGV. The CDR3 sequence is 15 residues long. The DNA of the CDR3 is TGTGCCAGCAGACTAACTAGCGGGGGAAGAGAGACCCAGTACTTC. Amino acids: CASRLTSGGRETQYF.

The rearrangement joins TRBV4-1 to TRBJ1-2; perhaps TRBD1 as D (6 bases). Germline loops: CDR1 MGHRA, CDR2 YSYEKL. This CDR3 is 15 amino acids long. The V gene lost 4 bases and the J gene lost 7 bases, with 19 bases spanning the gap. The CDR3 reads CASSPGPGAGGGYTF. Written as DNA, the CDR3 is TGCGCCAGCAGCCCGGGTCCGGGGGCTGGGGGTGGCTACACCTTC.

As DNA, the CDR3 is TGTGCCAGCAGCCAGGGTGCTAGCGGCGAGCAGTTCTTC. This gives the protein CASSQGASGEQFF. The V and J genes are TRBV3-1 (or the pseudogene TRBV3-2) and TRBJ2-1; TRBD2 agrees at 7 bases. Germline lookup yields CDR1 LGHDT and CDR2 YNNKEL (reference sequence). This CDR3 is built from 13 residues. The J segment lost 10 bases and the V segment lost 3 bases, leaving 6 bases of the junction unmatched.

This clone occurred a few times. The chain has TRBV20-1 and TRBJ2-3, with TRBD2 as a possible D gene (6 bases). V was trimmed by 3 bases and J by 2 bases, leaving 15 bases between them. Germline CDR1 reads DFQATT; CDR2 reads SNEGSKA (reference sequence). The CDR3 covers 15 residues. CDR3 sequence: CSASGSGTDTDTQYF. The DNA for the CDR3 is TGCAGTGCTAGTGGGTCAGGGACTGACACAGATACGCAGTATTTT.

The rearrangement uses TRBV7-9 and TRBJ2-4; D possibly matches TRBD1 or TRBD2 (5 bases each). CDR1 and CDR2 from the germline V gene are SEHNR and FQNEAQ (reference sequence). Trimming cost V 3 bases and J 7 bases, with 13 bases left between them. The CDR3 sequence is 14 residues long. CDR3 bases: TGTGCCAGCAGCTTTGAGGGGCGGAGGAACATTCAGTACTTC. Encoded protein: CASSFEGRRNIQYF.

This clone was picked up one time. The chain employs TRBV5-4 and TRBJ2-3; D ambiguous. Looked up from germline, CDR1 is SGHNT and CDR2 is YYREEE (reference sequence). V lost 4 bases and J lost 6, with 15 bases in between. The CDR3 has 14 residues. The CDR3 DNA follows: TGTGCCAGCAGCACTGTCGATAGCAGGGATACGCAGTATTTT. It translates to CASSTVDSRDTQYF.

The chain employs TRBV7-9 and TRBJ2-1; TRBD2 agrees at 15 bases. Germline CDR1 and CDR2: SEHNR and FQNEAQ (reference sequence). V was clipped by 6 bases and J by 4 bases; unmatched bases: 7. The CDR3 contains 17 residues. The CDR3 here is CASSFIGLAGGYNEQFF. DNA for the CDR3: TGTGCCAGCAGTTTCATCGGACTAGCGGGGGGGTACAATGAGCAGTTCTTC.

This rearrangement joins TRBV30 to TRBJ2-1; no clear D gene. This CDR3 is 13 amino acids long. Germline assignment: CDR1 GTSNPN and CDR2 SVGIG (reference sequence). The ends were cut back, 0 bases at V and 7 bases at J, with 10 bases in the middle. This CDR3 is CAWSVNGENEQFF. CDR3 in DNA: TGTGCCTGGAGTGTAAATGGGGAAAATGAGCAGTTCTTC.

The chain carries TRBV4-1 and TRBJ2-3; no clear D. V lost 0 bases, J lost 2 bases, and 21 bases lay in between. CDR3 length: 19 amino acids. Germline V CDR1 and CDR2: MGHRA, YSYEKL. CDR3 amino acids: CASSQEKRPSTTVTDTQYF. In nucleotides, the CDR3 is TGCGCCAGCAGCCAAGAAAAAAGACCTTCAACGACCGTCACAGATACGCAGTATTTT.

The V call is TRBV6-1, the J call TRBJ2-3; 9 nucleotides align to TRBD1. With 2 bases clipped from V and 8 bases from J, the junction kept 11 bases outside the gene matches. The length of the CDR3 is 16 residues. CDR1 is MNHNS and CDR2 is SASEGT in the germline V gene. The CDR3 nucleotides read TGTGCCAGCAGTGAAACACAGGGGGCCCGCGGGGGTACGCAGTATTTT. It codes for CASSETQGARGGTQYF.

The chain is built from TRBV20-1 and TRBJ1-2, with D possibly being TRBD1 (6 bases). CDR1 and CDR2 from the germline V gene are DFQATT and SNEGSKA (reference sequence). Trimming pared 6 bases from V and 4 bases from J, leaving 9 bases between. The CDR3 is 11 residues long. The CDR3 bases are TGCAGTGCCGCCAGGGGCTATGGCTACACCTTC. This codes for CSAARGYGYTF.

J is TRBJ2-5 and V is TRBV7-2, with 8 positions matching TRBD2. The CDR3 length is 14 residues. CDR1 and CDR2 from the germline V gene are SGHTA and FQGNSA. The junction had 3 bases not matched to a gene; V was cut back by 1 base and J by 5 bases. The CDR3, as DNA: TGTGCCAGCAGCTTAGATGGGACTAGGGAGACCCAGTACTTC. The encoded protein is CASSLDGTRETQYF.

The chain couples TRBV24-1 to TRBJ2-1, with 8 bases identical to TRBD2. Germline lookup yields CDR1 KGHDR and CDR2 SFDVKD. With 3 bases clipped from V and 0 bases from J, the junction kept 3 bases outside the gene matches. The CDR3 is 16 residues long. CDR3 residues: CATSDGGGSSYNEQFF. CDR3 DNA sequence: TGTGCCACCAGTGATGGCGGGGGGAGCTCCTACAATGAGCAGTTCTTC.

CDR3 DNA: TGTGCCAGCAGCGTGGGGCGGGGCTCCTACAATGAGCAGTTCTTC. This codes for CASSVGRGSYNEQFF. The chain couples TRBV9 to TRBJ2-1, with a possible D match to TRBD2 (6 bases). V dropped 2 bases and J dropped 0 bases, with 9 bases sitting between them. The CDR3 sequence is 15 residues long. The germline V gene encodes CDR1 SGDLS and CDR2 YYNGEE.

The V and J genes are TRBV19 and TRBJ2-7; D tentatively reads TRBD1 or TRBD2 (5 bases each). The CDR3 covers 13 residues. V lost 3 bases, J lost 3 bases, and 9 bases lay in between. The V gene's germline CDR1 is LNHDA and CDR2 SQIVND (reference sequence). The CDR3 DNA follows: TGTGCCAGTAGTATCCGGGGCTTCTACGAGCAGTACTTC. Translating gives CASSIRGFYEQYF. The whole variable domain, filled in from reference TRBV19 and TRBJ2-7, reads DGGITQSPKYLFRKEGQNVTLSCEQNLNHDAMYWYRQDPGQGLRLIYYSQIVNDFQKGDIAEGYSVSREKKESFPLTVTSAQKNPTAFYLCASSIRGFYEQYFGPGTRLTVT.

V is TRBV15 and J is TRBJ2-7, with a tentative D call TRBD1 (7 bases). V lost 2 bases, J lost 3 bases, and 17 bases lay in between. Germline V gene data show CDR1 as LNHNV and CDR2 as YYDKDF (reference sequence). CDR3 length: 16 amino acids. CDR3 nucleotides: TGTGCCACCAGCAGACGAGGAGGGGGCCCGAACTACGAGCAGTACTTC. Amino acid sequence: CATSRRGGGPNYEQYF.

This chain joins TRBV15 and TRBJ1-2; D gene unclear. CDR3 length: 12 residues. V lost 6 bases to trimming and J lost 7 bases, with 12 bases between them. Germline loops: CDR1 LNHNV, CDR2 YYDKDF (reference sequence). The CDR3 sequence: CATSDAVGGYTF. The DNA of the CDR3 is TGTGCCACCAGTGACGCCGTCGGTGGCTACACCTTC.

The chain couples TRBV15 to TRBJ1-1; D gene uncertain. Trimming left V 0 bases short and J 2 bases short, with 7 bases between. The CDR3 is made up of 14 amino acids. CDR1 LNHNV and CDR2 YYDKDF come from the germline V gene (reference sequence). In DNA, the CDR3 is TGTGCCACCAGCAGAGATAGGAGCAACACTGAAGCTTTCTTT. This sequence encodes CATSRDRSNTEAFF.

Only one count was recorded for this clone. This sequence joins TRBV10-2 and TRBJ2-7; D may be TRBD2 (7 bases). The V and J ends lost 3 bases and 9 bases respectively, with 21 bases between them. The CDR3 sequence is 15 residues long. Germline V CDR1 and CDR2: WSHSY, SAAADI. For the CDR3, the DNA is TGCGCCAGCAGTGACCCAGGCAGGCGGGGAGGGGGGCAGTACTTC. Its translation: CASSDPGRRGGGQYF.

For the CDR3, the DNA is TGTGCCAGTAGCCTTCGGACAGCCTCCTACAATGAGCAGTTCTTC. Protein: CASSLRTASYNEQFF. This chain uses TRBV19 with TRBJ2-1; D possibly corresponds to TRBD1 (6 bases). The CDR3 covers 15 residues. Germline V lookup: CDR1 LNHDA, CDR2 SQIVND (reference sequence). Between the trimmed V and J ends, which lost 6 bases and 0 bases, there was a span of 12 bases.

V gene TRBV3-1 (or the pseudogene TRBV3-2) combines with J gene TRBJ1-3; D not certain. The CDR3 spans 13 residues. CDR1 is LGHDT and CDR2 is YNNKEL in the germline V gene (reference sequence). V lost 0 bases and J lost 5, with 5 bases in between. In nucleotides, the CDR3 is TGTGCCAGCAGCCAAGAACAGAGAAACACCATATATTTT. This translates into CASSQEQRNTIYF.

V is TRBV9 and J is TRBJ2-1; D not certain. V was pared by 0 bases and J by 1 base, with 8 bases between. This CDR3 has 15 residues. Germline V CDR1 and CDR2: SGDLS, YYNGEE. Written as DNA, the CDR3 is TGTGCCAGCAGCGTAGGAGTTTCGTCCTACAATGAGCAGTTCTTC. Translated, it gives CASSVGVSSYNEQFF.

This clone is a singleton in its sample. The chain carries TRBV5-1 and TRBJ2-2, with 7 bases lining up with TRBD2. J lost 4 bases, V lost 0 bases, and 3 bases had no gene match. Germline V lookup: CDR1 SGHRS, CDR2 YFSETQ. The CDR3 runs 15 residues. CDR3 DNA: TGCGCCAGCAGCTTGGGGCCGGGGGGCACCGGGGAGCTGTTTTTT. This sequence encodes CASSLGPGGTGELFF. The whole variable domain, remainder taken from reference TRBV5-1 and TRBJ2-2, is KAGVTQTPRYLIKTRGQQVTLSCSPISGHRSVSWYQQTPGQGLQFLFEYFSETQRNKGNFPGRFSGRQFSNSRSEMNVSTLELGDSALYLCASSLGPGGTGELFFGEGSRLTVL.

The chain's CDR3 is CATSLAQGSSYEQYF. As DNA, the CDR3 is TGTGCCACCAGCCTTGCACAGGGGAGCTCCTACGAGCAGTACTTC. The chain joins TRBV10-3 to TRBJ2-7, with TRBD1 matching over 7 bases. The CDR3 runs to 15 residues. The V segment lost 10 bases and the J segment 0 bases; nucleotides outside the gene matches: 12. CDR1 and CDR2 (germline): ENHRY, SYGVKD.

The chain employs TRBV27 and TRBJ2-5; D may be TRBD2 (5 bases). This CDR3 is built from 13 residues. V was shortened by 4 bases and J by 5 bases, with 11 bases between the two germline ends. Germline V gene lookup returns CDR1 MNHEY and CDR2 SMNVEV (reference sequence). The CDR3 nucleotides are TGTGCCAGCAGTTCGTGGTCGGGGGAGACCCAGTACTTC. It translates to CASSSWSGETQYF.

The V call is TRBV6-5, the J call TRBJ1-2, with no clear D. The length of the CDR3 is 14 residues. Trimming left V 6 bases short and J 5 bases short, with 16 bases between. Germline loops: CDR1 MNHEY, CDR2 SVGAGI. The CDR3: CASSPYPITYGYTF. The CDR3 nucleotides are TGTGCCAGCAGCCCCTACCCAATTACTTATGGCTACACCTTC.

CDR3 sequence: CASSPGGGQPQHF. As DNA, the CDR3 is TGTGCCAGCAGCCCAGGGGGAGGGCAGCCCCAGCATTTT. The chain joins TRBV2 to TRBJ1-5; 7 bases line up with TRBD1. Germline CDR1 reads SNHLY; CDR2 reads FYNNEI. The V and J ends lost 6 bases and 7 bases, in that order; junction bases with no gene match: 6. The CDR3 consists of 13 residues.

The rearrangement uses TRBV5-1 and TRBJ1-6; D is ambiguous. Trimming removed 0 bases at V and 8 bases at J, with 9 bases between. This CDR3 spans 14 amino acids. Germline V lookup: CDR1 SGHRS, CDR2 YFSETQ. CDR3 coding DNA: TGCGCCAGCAGCTTGGGATTGGCAGATTCACCCCTCCACTTT. This gives the protein CASSLGLADSPLHF.

CDR3 coding DNA: TGTGCCAGCAGCCAAGGTCGGAGGGAACGGTCCGGAAACACCATATATTTT. Its translation: CASSQGRRERSGNTIYF. The gene calls are TRBV3-1 (or the pseudogene TRBV3-2) and TRBJ1-3; D gene unclear. Germline V gene lookup returns CDR1 LGHDT and CDR2 YNNKEL (reference sequence). The ends were cut back, 1 base at V and 4 bases at J, with 17 bases in the middle. The CDR3 contains 17 residues.

The V gene is TRBV19, the J gene TRBJ1-6, with D uncertain. The CDR3 is 15 residues long. Trimming cost V 7 bases and J 0 bases, with 10 bases left between them. Germline-derived CDR1 and CDR2 are LNHDA and SQIVND (reference sequence). The CDR3 spells CASTADHSYNSPLHF. DNA of the CDR3: TGTGCCAGTACGGCAGACCACTCCTATAATTCACCCCTCCACTTT.